This passage covers 23 T cell receptor beta chains from one sample sequenced in a study of blood T cell repertoires in COVID-19. Sequenced by immunoSEQ multiplex PCR; TCRdb stores in-frame clones only, minus some. The sample shows about 100,000 clones, about 83% of them seen only once. Specimen: peripheral blood. The receptors here all came from a human donor in a cohort sampled during active COVID-19.

This rearrangement joins TRBV18 to TRBJ2-1, with a tentative D call TRBD2 (7 bases). V was pared by 2 bases and J by 6 bases, with 14 bases between. This CDR3 comprises 15 residues. CDR1 is KGHSH, CDR2 LQKENI, per germline. The CDR3, as DNA: TGTGCCAGCTCACCAATTGACAGGACTAGCAATGAGCAGTTCTTC. Translation: CASSPIDRTSNEQFF.

This sequence joins TRBV7-6 and TRBJ1-5, with a weak D call TRBD1 (5 bases). The V gene's germline CDR1 is SGHVS and CDR2 FNYEAQ. Trimming left V 3 bases short and J 0 bases short, with 12 bases between. The CDR3 has 16 residues. The CDR3 DNA is TGTGCCAGCAGCTTCGGGTCGGGGGATAGCAATCAGCCCCAGCATTTT. Amino acid sequence: CASSFGSGDSNQPQHF.

Only a few counts were recorded for this clone. V is TRBV5-1 and J is TRBJ2-7, with TRBD2 matching over 13 bases. This CDR3 is built from 16 residues. CDR1 is SGHRS, CDR2 YFSETQ, per germline. V shed 4 bases and J 3 bases; nucleotides not matched to a gene: 7. CDR3 nucleotides: TGCGCCAGCAGCCCCGGGACTAGCGGGGCCAACTACGAGCAGTACTTC. This sequence encodes CASSPGTSGANYEQYF.

The gene calls are TRBV19 and TRBJ1-3, with 9 bases matching TRBD1. The V and J ends lost 4 bases and 3 bases, in that order; junction bases with no gene match: 10. CDR3 length: 17 amino acids. Per germline, CDR1 LNHDA and CDR2 SQIVND (reference sequence). CDR3 coding DNA: TGTGCCAGTAGTACCAATCTCGGACAGGGGATTGGAAACACCATATATTTT. As protein: CASSTNLGQGIGNTIYF.

CDR3 sequence reads: CASSLIGASGNYEQYF. CDR3 nucleotide sequence: TGTGCCAGCAGCTTGATCGGCGCTAGCGGGAACTACGAGCAGTACTTC. This chain connects TRBV5-5 to TRBJ2-7; 9 nucleotides match TRBD2. The CDR3 extends over 16 amino acids. V shed 1 base and J 3 bases; nucleotides not matched to a gene: 8. Germline CDR1 is SGHKS and CDR2 is YYEKEE (reference sequence).

V and J are TRBV20-1 and TRBJ2-7; D unclear. Trimming cost V 3 bases and J 2 bases, with 5 bases left between them. There are 11 residues in the CDR3. Germline values: CDR1 DFQATT, CDR2 SNEGSKA (reference sequence). The CDR3 DNA is TGCAGTGCTAGCCAAACCTACGAGCAGTACTTC. This encodes CSASQTYEQYF.

The chain employs TRBV30 and TRBJ1-6; D may be TRBD1 (6 bases). There are 16 residues in the CDR3. V was clipped by 4 bases and J by 0 bases, with 13 bases between them. Germline V lookup: CDR1 GTSNPN, CDR2 SVGIG (reference sequence). The CDR3 protein is CAWTVGASSYNSPLHF. In DNA, the CDR3 is TGTGCCTGGACTGTGGGGGCGAGCTCCTATAATTCACCCCTCCACTTT.

The chain has TRBV5-8 and TRBJ2-5; D remains unclear. The CDR3 loop spans 16 amino acids. Germline-derived CDR1 and CDR2 are SGHTS and YDEGEE. V dropped 0 bases and J dropped 1 base, with 13 bases sitting between them. As DNA, the CDR3 is TGTGCCAGCAGCTTGGGGCGGAAAATAATCCAAGAGACCCAGTACTTC. Translating gives CASSLGRKIIQETQYF.

The chain has TRBV4-1 and TRBJ1-2; D remains ambiguous. Germline V gene data show CDR1 as MGHRA and CDR2 as YSYEKL. V lost 1 base, J lost 8 bases, and 17 bases lay in between. CDR3 size: 15 residues. The DNA of the CDR3 is TGCGCCAGCAGCCAAGGGGCGTGGGCTCCCAGCGGCTACACCTTC. It yields the protein CASSQGAWAPSGYTF.

The V call is TRBV30, the J call TRBJ1-1; TRBD1 agrees at 7 bases. The germline gives CDR1 GTSNPN, CDR2 SVGIG (reference sequence). The CDR3 totals 15 residues. Trimming cost V 4 bases and J 2 bases; bases outside gene matches: 10. CDR3 in DNA: TGTGCCTGGATTCGGGACAGTCTAATTAACACTGAAGCTTTCTTT. Its translation: CAWIRDSLINTEAFF.

The chain combines TRBV24-1 with TRBJ2-5; 9 nucleotides match TRBD2. Germline V gene data show CDR1 as KGHDR and CDR2 as SFDVKD. This CDR3 spans 15 amino acids. V was clipped by 2 bases and J by 5 bases; unmatched bases: 5. Written as DNA, the CDR3 is TGTGCCACCAGTGATTGGGGGACTAGCCCGGAGACCCAGTACTTC. This codes for CATSDWGTSPETQYF.

The rearrangement links TRBV5-1 to TRBJ1-1, with 7 bases matching TRBD1. CDR1 SGHRS and CDR2 YFSETQ come from the germline V gene. Trimming took 4 bases from V and 1 from J; bases not matched to a gene: 7. The CDR3 has 15 amino acids. This chain's CDR3 is CASSTGDSWNTEAFF. In nucleotides, the CDR3 is TGCGCCAGCAGCACCGGGGACAGTTGGAACACTGAAGCTTTCTTT.

The genes are TRBV5-1 and TRBJ1-2; 7 nucleotides align to TRBD1. CDR3 size: 16 residues. CDR1 is SGHRS, CDR2 YFSETQ, per germline. The J segment lost 4 bases and the V segment lost 4 bases, leaving 13 bases of the junction unmatched. This CDR3 reads CASSISGQGERYGYTF. CDR3 bases: TGCGCCAGCAGCATCTCAGGTCAGGGGGAGCGCTATGGCTACACCTTC. Based on the CDR3 plus reference TRBV5-1 and TRBJ1-2, the full variable domain is KAGVTQTPRYLIKTRGQQVTLSCSPISGHRSVSWYQQTPGQGLQFLFEYFSETQRNKGNFPGRFSGRQFSNSRSEMNVSTLELGDSALYLCASSISGQGERYGYTFGSGTRLTVV.

The J gene is TRBJ2-7, the V gene TRBV7-8, with D perhaps TRBD1 (5 bases). V gave up 5 bases and J gave up 0 bases, with 14 bases separating them. Germline CDR1 reads SGHVS; CDR2 reads FQNEAQ. The CDR3 spans 15 residues. The CDR3 reads CASSLDSPPSYEQYF. As DNA, the CDR3 is TGTGCCAGCAGCCTAGACAGTCCACCCTCCTACGAGCAGTACTTC.

CDR3 nucleotides: TGCGCCAGCAGCCCCCCGGGACAGGGACTCACCGGGGAGCTGTTTTTT. It codes for CASSPPGQGLTGELFF. The chain links TRBV5-1 to TRBJ2-2, with 9 positions matching TRBD1. CDR3 size: 16 residues. The V segment lost 4 bases and the J segment 4 bases; nucleotides outside the gene matches: 8. Germline assignment: CDR1 SGHRS and CDR2 YFSETQ.

V usage is TRBV7-2 and J usage is TRBJ2-7; 8 nucleotides match TRBD2. CDR1 SGHTA and CDR2 FQGNSA come from the germline V gene. This CDR3 region has 14 residues. Germline trimming cut 1 base from V and 6 bases from J; bases unmatched to any gene: 5. This chain's CDR3 is CASSLDGGALEQYF. The DNA of the CDR3 is TGTGCCAGCAGCTTAGACGGGGGGGCGCTCGAGCAGTACTTC.

This sequence joins TRBV9 and TRBJ2-4, with TRBD1 as a possible D gene (6 bases). Trimming left V 0 bases short and J 6 bases short, with 10 bases between. Germline CDR1 and CDR2: SGDLS and YYNGEE. The CDR3 consists of 14 residues. CDR3 sequence: CASSVEAGVNIQYF. The CDR3 DNA follows: TGTGCCAGCAGCGTAGAGGCAGGGGTAAACATTCAGTACTTC.

This clone showed up just a few times. This chain joins TRBV6-2 or TRBV6-3 and TRBJ1-2; a weak D match, TRBD1 (5 bases). Germline CDR1 MNHEY, CDR2 SVGEGT. Between the trimmed V and J ends, which lost 6 bases and 4 bases, there was a span of 18 bases. CDR3 length: 15 amino acids. Here the CDR3 reads CASSLSGEGVYGYTF. As DNA, the CDR3 is TGTGCCAGCAGCCTTTCGGGGGAGGGCGTCTATGGCTACACCTTC.

The chain couples TRBV27 to TRBJ2-7; 15 positions match TRBD2. Trimming cost V 6 bases and J 1 base; bases outside gene matches: 4. Germline values: CDR1 MNHEY, CDR2 SMNVEV (reference sequence). This CDR3 region has 16 residues. The CDR3 here is CASRLGTSGGSYEQYF. CDR3 bases: TGTGCCAGCAGACTCGGGACTAGCGGGGGGTCCTACGAGCAGTACTTC.

The V gene is TRBV30, the J gene TRBJ2-7; the match to TRBD1 covers 10 bases. CDR3 length equals 15 residues. V dropped 0 bases and J dropped 4; count of bases not matched to a gene: 6. CDR1 GTSNPN and CDR2 SVGIG come from the germline V gene (reference sequence). The CDR3 is CAWSVPGQGRYEQYF. The CDR3 DNA reads TGTGCCTGGAGTGTCCCGGGACAGGGGAGATACGAGCAGTACTTC.

The CDR3: CASSVSGGTFNEQFF. The CDR3 bases are TGCGCCAGCAGCGTTAGCGGGGGGACTTTCAATGAGCAGTTCTTC. The rearrangement joins TRBV5-1 to TRBJ2-1, with 10 bases aligning to TRBD2. Trimming removed 4 bases from V and 6 bases from J; junction bases left unmatched: 7. This CDR3 is 15 amino acids long. Germline lookup yields CDR1 SGHRS and CDR2 YFSETQ. The full variable domain, completed using reference TRBV5-1 and TRBJ2-1, is KAGVTQTPRYLIKTRGQQVTLSCSPISGHRSVSWYQQTPGQGLQFLFEYFSETQRNKGNFPGRFSGRQFSNSRSEMNVSTLELGDSALYLCASSVSGGTFNEQFFGPGTRLTVL.

This clone has a single count. The chain uses TRBV5-4 and TRBJ2-3; 8 bases line up with TRBD2. Germline V CDR1 and CDR2: SGHNT, YYREEE (reference sequence). The CDR3 runs to 14 residues. After removal of 4 bases from V and 6 bases from J, the junction contained 7 bases not matched to a gene. The CDR3 here is CASSPGLASDTQYF. CDR3 nucleotide sequence: TGTGCCAGCAGCCCTGGACTAGCTTCGGATACGCAGTATTTT.

CDR3 loop: CASSLEAGAYEQYF. The CDR3 bases are TGTGCCAGCAGCTTAGAAGCGGGAGCCTACGAGCAGTACTTC. V gene TRBV7-2 combines with J gene TRBJ2-7, with 8 bases aligning to TRBD2. CDR1 is SGHTA and CDR2 is FQGNSA in the germline V gene. The CDR3 extends over 14 amino acids. Losses at the gene ends were 1 base for V and 2 bases for J; bases not matched to a gene: 1.